This is a list of T cell receptor beta chains from one sample in a study of technical replicates of blood from a handful of donors. Sequencing used immunoSEQ multiplex PCR; TCRdb keeps in-frame clones, though not all of them. The table has under 95,000 clones, 90% to 95% seen once. Sequenced material: T cells isolated from PBMCs. These receptor sequences come from a human donor in good health. Both conserved end residues are part of each CDR3. A D gene is named only where the DNA matches it firmly. The listing skips clone size in some rows; elsewhere it reads once, few, many or a size class.

V	D	size	J	DNA	CDR3
TRBV7-9	TRBD1	NA	TRBJ2-3	TGTGCCAGCAGCAAGGGACAGGGTGTGACAGATACGCAGTATTTT	CASSKGQGVTDTQYF
TRBV2	TRBD2	NA	TRBJ2-3	TGTGCCAGCAGTGAAACTAGCGGGGGAGATACGCAGTATTTT	CASSETSGGDTQYF
TRBV6-1	TRBD1	NA	TRBJ2-3	TGTGCCAGCAGTGCAAACCCGACAGGGGTGGGAGATACGCAGTATTTT	CASSANPTGVGDTQYF
TRBV6-1	NA	NA	TRBJ2-7	TGTGCCAGCAGTGTCTTTCCCCTACTCTACGAGCAGTACTTC	CASSVFPLLYEQYF
TRBV7-2	TRBD2	NA	TRBJ2-1	TGTGCCAGCAGCCAAGCCCGGACTAGCGGGAGAGGGTTCCATGAGCAGTTCTTC	CASSQARTSGRGFHEQFF
TRBV4-1	NA	NA	TRBJ2-5	TGCGCCAGCAGCCAAGGGGAGAGGGCTTCTGGAACCAGGGAGACCCAGTACTTC	CASSQGERASGTRETQYF
TRBV6-5	NA	NA	TRBJ2-3	TGTGCCAGCAGCCGGACACAGATGTCGGGCAGTACGCAGTATTTT	CASSRTQMSGSTQYF
TRBV28	TRBD1	NA	TRBJ1-1	TGTGCCAGCAGACGGACAGGGGTGAACACTGAAGCTTTCTTT	CASRRTGVNTEAFF
TRBV12-5	NA	many	TRBJ1-2	TGTGCTAGTGGTTTGGTATCGCGACATTCTTATGGCTACACCTTC	CASGLVSRHSYGYTF
TRBV4-1	NA	NA	TRBJ1-1	TGCGCCAGCAGCCAACCACAGGGTACGAACACTGAAGCTTTCTTT	CASSQPQGTNTEAFF
TRBV5-1	TRBD1	NA	TRBJ2-7	TGCGCCAGCAGCTTGGCCAGTACAGGGGGAAAGGATTACGAGCAGTACTTC	CASSLASTGGKDYEQYF
TRBV11-2	TRBD2	few	TRBJ2-5	TGTGCCAGCAGCTTAGCTAGCGGGGGCGGGGAGACCCAGTACTTC	CASSLASGGGETQYF
TRBV4-2	NA	NA	TRBJ2-5	TGTGCCAGCAGCCAAGATAGCCTAGCGTCAGAGACCCAGTACTTC	CASSQDSLASETQYF
TRBV6-5	NA	NA	TRBJ2-1	TGTGCCAGCAGTTACTCTGAGTTTGGTGCGCAGTTCTTC	CASSYSEFGAQFF
TRBV4-2	NA	NA	TRBJ2-5	TGTGCCAGCAGCCAAGATACGGGGAAACCTGGCGAGACCCAGTACTTC	CASSQDTGKPGETQYF
TRBV14	NA	NA	TRBJ1-1	TGTGCCAGCAGCCAACTCATGGCCACTGAAGCTTTCTTT	CASSQLMATEAFF
TRBV11-3	TRBD1	NA	TRBJ2-7	TGTGCCAGCAGCCAGCGACAGGGATCCTACGAGCAGTACTTC	CASSQRQGSYEQYF
TRBV2	TRBD1	NA	TRBJ1-2	TGTGCCAGCAGTGAAGTGGAAGGGACAGGGGAATTGGTCGGCTACACCTTC	CASSEVEGTGELVGYTF
TRBV28	TRBD2	NA	TRBJ2-5	TGTGCCAGCAGTAACCCGGGACTAACACAAGAGACCCAGTACTTC	CASSNPGLTQETQYF
TRBV5-6	TRBD1	NA	TRBJ1-5	TGTGCCAGCAGCTACCAGGGGGCTGCTCAGCCCCAGCATTTT	CASSYQGAAQPQHF